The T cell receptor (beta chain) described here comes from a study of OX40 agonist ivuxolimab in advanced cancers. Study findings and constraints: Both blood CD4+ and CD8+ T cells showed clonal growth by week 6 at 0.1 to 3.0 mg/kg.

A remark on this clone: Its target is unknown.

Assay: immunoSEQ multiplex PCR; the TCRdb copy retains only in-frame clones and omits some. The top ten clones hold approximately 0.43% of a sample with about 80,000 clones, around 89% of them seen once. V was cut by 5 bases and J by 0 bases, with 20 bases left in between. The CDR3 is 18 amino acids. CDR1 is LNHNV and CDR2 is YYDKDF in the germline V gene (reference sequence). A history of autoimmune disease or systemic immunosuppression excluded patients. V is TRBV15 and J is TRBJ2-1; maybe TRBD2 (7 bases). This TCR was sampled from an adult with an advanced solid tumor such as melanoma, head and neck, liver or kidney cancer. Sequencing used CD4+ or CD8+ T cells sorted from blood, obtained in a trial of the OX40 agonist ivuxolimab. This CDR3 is CATSFGLVGGSSYNEQFF. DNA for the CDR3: TGTGCCACCAGCTTCGGACTAGTGGGGGGCAGCTCCTACAATGAGCAGTTCTTC.